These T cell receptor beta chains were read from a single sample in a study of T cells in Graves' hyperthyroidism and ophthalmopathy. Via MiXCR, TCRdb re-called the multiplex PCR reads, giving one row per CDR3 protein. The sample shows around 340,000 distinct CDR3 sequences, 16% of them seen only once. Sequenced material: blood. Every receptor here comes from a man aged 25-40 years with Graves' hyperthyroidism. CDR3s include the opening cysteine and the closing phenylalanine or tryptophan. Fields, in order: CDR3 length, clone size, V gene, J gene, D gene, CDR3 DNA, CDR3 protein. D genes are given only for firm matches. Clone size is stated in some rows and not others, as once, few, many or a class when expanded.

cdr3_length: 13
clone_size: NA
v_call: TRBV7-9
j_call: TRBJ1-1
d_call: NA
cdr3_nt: TGTGCCAGCAGCCCCGGGCCAAGGGCTGAAGCTTTCTTT
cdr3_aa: CASSPGPRAEAFF

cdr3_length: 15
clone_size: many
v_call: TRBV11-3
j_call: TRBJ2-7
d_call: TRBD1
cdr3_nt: TGTGCCAGCAGGCCGACACCGGGACAGGGTGGCGAGCAGTACTTC
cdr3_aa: CASRPTPGQGGEQYF

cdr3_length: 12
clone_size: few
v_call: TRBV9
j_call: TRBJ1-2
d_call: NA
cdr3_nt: TGTGCCAGCAGATCGGGGCTCCATGGCTACACCTTC
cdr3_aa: CASRSGLHGYTF

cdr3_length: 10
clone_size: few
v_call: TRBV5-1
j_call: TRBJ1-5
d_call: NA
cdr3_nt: TGCGCCAGGGTGAATCAGCCCCAGCATTTT
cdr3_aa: CARVNQPQHF

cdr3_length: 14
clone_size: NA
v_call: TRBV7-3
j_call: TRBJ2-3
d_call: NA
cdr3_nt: TGTGCCAGCAGCCCCTCGGCGGCCACAGATACGCAGTATTTT
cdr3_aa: CASSPSAATDTQYF

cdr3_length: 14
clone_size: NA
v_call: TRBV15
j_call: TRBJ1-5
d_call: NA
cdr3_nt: TGTGCCACCAGCAGAGATATCGGGGACCGGCCCCAGCATTTT
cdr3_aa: CATSRDIGDRPQHF

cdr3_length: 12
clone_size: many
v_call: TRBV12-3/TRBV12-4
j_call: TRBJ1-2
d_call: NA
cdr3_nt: TGTGCCAGCAGGGGCAGGAGCTATGGCTACACCTTC
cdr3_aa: CASRGRSYGYTF

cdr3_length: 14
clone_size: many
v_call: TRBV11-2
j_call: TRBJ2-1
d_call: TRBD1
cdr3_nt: TGTGCCAGCAGCTGGGGGACAGGGGTAAATGAGCAGTTCTTC
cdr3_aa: CASSWGTGVNEQFF

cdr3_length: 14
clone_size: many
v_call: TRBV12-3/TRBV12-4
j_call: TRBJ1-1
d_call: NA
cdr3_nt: TGTGCCAGCACCCCCGGACAGACGAACACTGAAGCTTTCTTT
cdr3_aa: CASTPGQTNTEAFF

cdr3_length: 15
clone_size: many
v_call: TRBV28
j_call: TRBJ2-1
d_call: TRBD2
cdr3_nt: TGTGCCAGCAGCCTGGGACTAGCGGGAATCGATGAGCAGTTCTTC
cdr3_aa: CASSLGLAGIDEQFF

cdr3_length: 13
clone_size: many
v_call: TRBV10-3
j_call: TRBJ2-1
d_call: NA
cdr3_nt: TGTGCCTCGGGGGTGTCAGGGGAGAATGAGCAGTTCTTC
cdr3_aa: CASGVSGENEQFF

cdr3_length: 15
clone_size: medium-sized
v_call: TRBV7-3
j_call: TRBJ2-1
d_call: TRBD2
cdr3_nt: TGTGCCAGCAGCCCCCAGGGCGGGAGGGCCAGTGAGCAGTTCTTC
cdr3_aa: CASSPQGGRASEQFF

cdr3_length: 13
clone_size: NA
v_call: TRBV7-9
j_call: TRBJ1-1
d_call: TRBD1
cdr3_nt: TGTGCCAGCAGCCGAGGGGGCGGCACTGAAGCTTTCTTT
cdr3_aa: CASSRGGGTEAFF

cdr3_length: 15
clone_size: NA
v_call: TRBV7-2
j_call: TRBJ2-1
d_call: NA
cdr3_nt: TGTGCCAGCAGCTTGGTAGAGAGCTCCTACAATGAGCAGTTCTTC
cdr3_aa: CASSLVESSYNEQFF

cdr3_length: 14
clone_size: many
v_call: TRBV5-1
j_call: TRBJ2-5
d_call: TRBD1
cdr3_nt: TGCGCCAGCAGGTCCCAGGGGGCGGTGGAGACCCAGTACTTC
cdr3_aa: CASRSQGAVETQYF

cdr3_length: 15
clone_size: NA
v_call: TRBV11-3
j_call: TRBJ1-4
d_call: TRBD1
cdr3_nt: TGTGCCAGCAGCTTAGGGGGGACAGTATCTGAAAAACTGTTTTTT
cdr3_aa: CASSLGGTVSEKLFF

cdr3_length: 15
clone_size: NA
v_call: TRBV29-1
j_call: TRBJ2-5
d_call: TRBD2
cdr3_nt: TGCGGCGTGGAGGGGACTAGCGGGAGTGTGGAGACCCAGTACTTC
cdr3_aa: CGVEGTSGSVETQYF

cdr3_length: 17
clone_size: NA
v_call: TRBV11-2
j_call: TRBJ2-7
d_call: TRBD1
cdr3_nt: TGTGCCAGCAGCTTAGAAAACCCGGGACAGGGGGTGTACGAGCAGTACTTC
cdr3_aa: CASSLENPGQGVYEQYF

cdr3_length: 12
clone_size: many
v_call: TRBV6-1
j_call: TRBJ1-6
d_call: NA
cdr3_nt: TGTGCCAGCAGTTCCGCGGATTCACCCCTCCACTTT
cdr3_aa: CASSSADSPLHF

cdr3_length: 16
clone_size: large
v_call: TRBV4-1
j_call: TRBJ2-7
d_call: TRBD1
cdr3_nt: TGCGCCAGCAGCCCGGGACAGGGGAGGCTTGCCTACGAGCAGTACTTC
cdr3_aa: CASSPGQGRLAYEQYF

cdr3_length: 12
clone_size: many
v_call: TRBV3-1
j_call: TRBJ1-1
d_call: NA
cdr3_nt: TGTGCCAGCAGCCAACTCTCAGGGAGGACTTTCTTT
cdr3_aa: CASSQLSGRTFF

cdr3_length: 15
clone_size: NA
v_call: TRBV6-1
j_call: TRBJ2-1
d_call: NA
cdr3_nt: TGTGCCAGCAGCCCTGGACGGGCGGCCTACAATGAGCAGTTCTTC
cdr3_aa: CASSPGRAAYNEQFF

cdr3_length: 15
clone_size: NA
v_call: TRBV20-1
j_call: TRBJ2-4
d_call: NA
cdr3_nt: TGCAGTGCTAGACAGGGAGCTCTAGCCAAAAACATTCAGTACTTC
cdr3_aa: CSARQGALAKNIQYF

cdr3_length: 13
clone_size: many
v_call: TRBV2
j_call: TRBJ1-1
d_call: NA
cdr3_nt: TGTGCCAGTGTCGATTTCCCGAGGGTAGGGGCTTTCTTT
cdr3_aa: CASVDFPRVGAFF

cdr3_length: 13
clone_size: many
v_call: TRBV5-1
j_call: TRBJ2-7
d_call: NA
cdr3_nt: TGCGCCACCCCCTCATGGCCCTCCCACGAGCAGTACTTC
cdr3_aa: CATPSWPSHEQYF

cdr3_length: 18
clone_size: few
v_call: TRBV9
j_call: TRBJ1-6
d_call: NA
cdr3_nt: TGTGCCAGCAGCGTTTCGCCCAACCAGGGAGTGGGTAATTCACCCCTCCACTTT
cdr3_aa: CASSVSPNQGVGNSPLHF

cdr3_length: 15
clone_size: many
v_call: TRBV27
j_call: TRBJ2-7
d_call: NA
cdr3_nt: TGTGCCAGCAGTTTAACGAGGCGGTGGGACTACGAGCAGTACTTC
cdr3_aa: CASSLTRRWDYEQYF